This T cell receptor (beta chain) derives from a study of cytomegalovirus exposure and HLA in healthy donors. Background on the study: Early released data had tens of millions of unique TCRs, all coming from HLA-typed donors.

A word on this clone: Its antigen is still unknown.

Study observations and caveats: The study put some 160 TCR beta chains on its list as cytomegalovirus-associated. Analysis performed later showed TCR beta chains linked to HLA being more clonally expanded than equally common others. A prior analysis recorded that most TCR beta V segments were productive about 87% or about 30% of the time.

CDR1 and CDR2 (germline): GTSNPN, SVGIG (reference sequence). The CDR3 has 12 amino acids. The V end lost 3 bases, the J end lost 0 bases, and 5 bases lay between the germline ends. The PCR made use of 60 Vbeta and 13 Jbeta primers. Profiled with immunoSEQ multiplex PCR; TCRdb holds only in-frame clones, not every one. The sample includes around 140,000 clones, approximately 90% of them seen just once. Sequencing input: PBMCs. V and J are TRBV30 and TRBJ1-1; D gene uncertain. This clonotype originated in a woman under 40 in good health and CMV-seronegative. CDR3 loop: CAWSRVNTEAFF. The CDR3 region has the DNA TGTGCCTGGAGCCGGGTGAACACTGAAGCTTTCTTT.